Ten or more counts support the clone carrying this T cell receptor (beta chain). What it binds is unknown. This record belongs to a study of T-cell memory formation after mild COVID-19. Using its own MiXCR run on the 5' RACE reads, TCRdb lists one record per CDR3 protein. The sample has around 250,000 distinct CDR3 sequences; around 15% are singletons. Study-level results: CD4+ contracting clones lay mainly in CM and EM, CD8+ ones in EMRA.

The TCR was taken from a man younger than 35 who had mild COVID-19 (a few samples of this study predate the infection). Cell type and time point are not known. Sequencing was done on a sample of PBMCs or a T cell subset sorted from them (not recorded which).

For the CDR3, the DNA is TGCGCCAGCAACACAGTGGCGGGGAGGGTTGAAGCTTTCTTT. Translation gives CASNTVAGRVEAFF. This rearrangement joins TRBV4-1 to TRBJ1-1; D uncertain. The V gene lost 7 bases and the J gene lost 7 bases, with 19 bases spanning the gap. Germline V gene data show CDR1 as MGHRA and CDR2 as YSYEKL. This CDR3 has 14 amino acids.